These 10 T cell receptor beta chains came from one sample sequenced in a study of blood T cells in healthy people across ages. The use of a sample-barcoded 5' primer and a J-beta primer mix characterized a second PCR of roughly 6 to 12 cycles. MiXCR, applied by TCRdb to the 5' RACE reads, yields one record per CDR3 protein. The sample has about 930,000 distinct CDR3 sequences; about 27% are singletons. These data also featured in a second study, about T cells of mothers and their children.

Input material: blood. These receptors originate from a woman between 40 and 55 years old in good health.

Concerning this clonotype itself: This may come from a read error, since a much larger clone is one base off. The chain carries TRBV29-1 and TRBJ1-2; TRBD1 agrees at 9 bases. The CDR3 consists of 15 residues. The germline V gene has CDR1 SQVTM and CDR2 ANQGSEA. The DNA for the CDR3 is TGCAGCGTTGAAAAATCGGGACAGGGTCAAGGTGGCTGCACCTTC. As protein: CSVEKSGQGQGGCTF.

This clonotype was counted ten times or more. This chain links TRBV29-1 with TRBJ1-2; D is undetermined. The CDR3 runs to 12 residues. Germline V CDR1 and CDR2: SQVTM, ANQGSEA. V lost 7 bases and J lost 3, with 12 bases in between. The CDR3 protein is CSASSMDYGYTF. DNA of the CDR3: TGCAGCGCCAGTTCGATGGACTATGGCTACACCTTC.

In this sample, this clonotype turned up many times. The chain combines TRBV3-1 with TRBJ2-1, with TRBD2 as a possible D gene (6 bases). V was cut by 4 bases and J by 4 bases, with 17 bases left in between. CDR3 size: 16 residues. CDR1 and CDR2 from the germline V gene are LGHDT and YNNKEL (reference sequence). CDR3 bases: TGTGCCAGCAGCCCCCCGTCTGGGGGGAAGTACAATGAGCAGTTCTTC. This encodes CASSPPSGGKYNEQFF.

A note on this clonotype: A read error may produce the germline difference seen at one junction end. The chain employs TRBV2 and TRBJ1-5; TRBD1 matches 9 bases. Germline V CDR1 and CDR2: SNHLY, FYNNEI. This CDR3 contains 15 residues. The CDR3 DNA reads as TGTGCCGGCAGACCCAGGACAGGGGATGGACAGCCCCAGCATTTT. Protein: CAGRPRTGDGQPQHF.

This chain connects TRBV12-3 or TRBV12-4 to TRBJ2-6, with D possibly being TRBD1 (6 bases). V was cut by 5 bases and J by 0 bases, with 20 bases left in between. CDR3 length equals 19 residues. CDR3 protein: CASSREPGHDTSGANVLTF. The CDR3 DNA follows: TGTGCCAGCAGTCGCGAACCGGGACATGACACCTCTGGGGCCAACGTCCTGACTTTC.

This clonotype was observed a few times. The rearrangement joins TRBV7-9 to TRBJ1-2, with 8 nucleotides matching TRBD1. There are 13 residues in the CDR3. V lost 3 bases to trimming and J lost 6 bases; unmatched junction nucleotides: 3. The V gene's germline CDR1 is SEHNR and CDR2 FQNEAQ (reference sequence). The CDR3, as DNA: TGTGCCAGCAGCTTTACAGGGGGGGATGGCTACACCTTC. This encodes CASSFTGGDGYTF.

This clonotype was observed at least ten times. The chain couples TRBV28 to TRBJ1-2; a weak D match, TRBD1 (6 bases). Germline V gene lookup returns CDR1 MDHEN and CDR2 SYDVKM. The CDR3 is made up of 14 amino acids. Trimming removed 5 bases from V and 1 base from J, with 11 bases in between. The CDR3 loop is CASSTGTFNYGYTF. In nucleotides, the CDR3 is TGTGCCAGCAGTACAGGGACCTTTAACTATGGCTACACCTTC.

This clonotype was observed many times. The chain recombines TRBV6-6 with TRBJ1-5; D unclear. CDR3 size: 15 residues. V gave up 7 bases and J gave up 6 bases, with 19 bases separating them. Germline CDR1 reads MNHNY; CDR2 reads SVGAGI (reference sequence). The CDR3 nucleotides are TGTGCCAGCACGGGCCTGGACCCCAGGTTTCAGCCCCAGCATTTT. Its translation is CASTGLDPRFQPQHF.

This clonotype has a count of ten or more. The chain links TRBV11-2 to TRBJ2-7; 7 nucleotides agree with TRBD1. The germline gives CDR1 SGHAT, CDR2 FQNNGV. CDR3 length: 15 residues. Trimming at V came to 7 bases and at J to 0 bases, leaving 9 bases not matched to a gene. The CDR3 DNA sequence: TGTGCCAGCACCGAGGGGGCGTTTAGCTCCTACGAGCAGTACTTC. This sequence encodes CASTEGAFSSYEQYF.

This clonotype has only a few counts. This chain joins TRBV12-3 or TRBV12-4 and TRBJ2-7, with 7 positions matching TRBD1. CDR3 size: 15 residues. V was clipped by 2 bases and J by 2 bases; unmatched bases: 6. The CDR3 sequence is CASSLRRTGAYEQYF. The CDR3, as DNA: TGTGCCAGCAGTTTAAGAAGGACAGGAGCCTACGAGCAGTACTTC.